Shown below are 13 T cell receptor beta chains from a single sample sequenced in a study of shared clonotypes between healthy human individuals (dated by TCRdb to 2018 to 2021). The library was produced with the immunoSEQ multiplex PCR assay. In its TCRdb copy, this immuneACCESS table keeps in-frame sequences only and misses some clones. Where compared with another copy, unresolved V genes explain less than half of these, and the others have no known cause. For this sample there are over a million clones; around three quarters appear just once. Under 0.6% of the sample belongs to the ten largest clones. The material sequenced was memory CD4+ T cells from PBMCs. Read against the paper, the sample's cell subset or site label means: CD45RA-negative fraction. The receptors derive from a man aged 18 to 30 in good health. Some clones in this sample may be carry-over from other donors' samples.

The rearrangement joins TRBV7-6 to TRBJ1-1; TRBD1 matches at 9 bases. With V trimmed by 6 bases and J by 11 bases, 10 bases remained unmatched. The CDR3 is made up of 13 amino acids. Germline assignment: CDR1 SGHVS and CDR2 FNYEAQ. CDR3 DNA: TGTGCCAGCAGATCCTGGGGGACAGGGAATGCTTTCTTT. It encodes CASRSWGTGNAFF.

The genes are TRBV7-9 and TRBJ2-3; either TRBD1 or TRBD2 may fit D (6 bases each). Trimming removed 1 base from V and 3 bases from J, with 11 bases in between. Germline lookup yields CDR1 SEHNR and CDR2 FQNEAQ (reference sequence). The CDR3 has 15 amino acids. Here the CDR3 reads CASSLGGGGTDTQYF. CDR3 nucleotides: TGTGCCAGCAGCTTAGGAGGAGGGGGGACAGATACGCAGTATTTT.

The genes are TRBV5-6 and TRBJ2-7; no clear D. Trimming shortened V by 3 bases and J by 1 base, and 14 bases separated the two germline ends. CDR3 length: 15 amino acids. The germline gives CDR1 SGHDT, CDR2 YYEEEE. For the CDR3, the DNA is TGTGCCAGCAGCTCCAGAGCTAGGGTTTCCTACGAGCAGTACTTC. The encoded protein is CASSSRARVSYEQYF.

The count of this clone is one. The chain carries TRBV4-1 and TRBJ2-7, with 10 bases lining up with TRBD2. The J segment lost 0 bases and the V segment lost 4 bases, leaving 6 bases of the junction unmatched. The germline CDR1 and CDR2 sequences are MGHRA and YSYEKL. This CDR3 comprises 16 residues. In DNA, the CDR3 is TGCGCCAGCAGCCGGGTGACTAGCGGGCACTCCTACGAGCAGTACTTC. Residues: CASSRVTSGHSYEQYF.

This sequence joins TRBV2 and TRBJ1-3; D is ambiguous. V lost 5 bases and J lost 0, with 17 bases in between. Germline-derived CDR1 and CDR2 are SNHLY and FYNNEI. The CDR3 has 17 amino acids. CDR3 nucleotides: TGTGCCAGCAGTCACCGACGGGATGCTCTCTCTGGAAACACCATATATTTT. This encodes CASSHRRDALSGNTIYF.

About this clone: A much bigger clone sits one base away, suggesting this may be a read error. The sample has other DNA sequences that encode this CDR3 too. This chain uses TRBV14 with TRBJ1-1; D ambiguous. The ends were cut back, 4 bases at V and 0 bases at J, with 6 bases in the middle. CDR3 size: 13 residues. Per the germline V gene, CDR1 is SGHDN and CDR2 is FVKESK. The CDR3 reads CASSLTLNTEAFF. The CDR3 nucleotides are TGTGCCAGCAGCCTGACACTGAACACTGAAGCTTTCTTT. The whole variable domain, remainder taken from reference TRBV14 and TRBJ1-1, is EAGVTQFPSHSVIEKGQTVTLRCDPISGHDNLYWYRRVMGKEIKFLLHFVKESKQDESGMPNNRFLAERTGGTYSTLKVQPAELEDSGVYFCASSLTLNTEAFFGQGTRLTVV.

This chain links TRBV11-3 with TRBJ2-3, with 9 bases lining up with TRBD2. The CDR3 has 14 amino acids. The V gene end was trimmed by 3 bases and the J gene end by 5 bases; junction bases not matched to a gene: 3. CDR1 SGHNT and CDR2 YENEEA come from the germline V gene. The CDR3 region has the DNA TGTGCCAGCAGCTTGGGCGGGAGGGGAGATACGCAGTATTTT. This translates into CASSLGGRGDTQYF.

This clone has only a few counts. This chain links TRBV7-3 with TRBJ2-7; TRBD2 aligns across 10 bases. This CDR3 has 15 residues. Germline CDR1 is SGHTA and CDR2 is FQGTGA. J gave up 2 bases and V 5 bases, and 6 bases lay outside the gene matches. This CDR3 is CASSPSLAGAYEQYF. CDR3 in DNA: TGTGCCAGCAGCCCCAGCCTAGCGGGAGCCTACGAGCAGTACTTC.

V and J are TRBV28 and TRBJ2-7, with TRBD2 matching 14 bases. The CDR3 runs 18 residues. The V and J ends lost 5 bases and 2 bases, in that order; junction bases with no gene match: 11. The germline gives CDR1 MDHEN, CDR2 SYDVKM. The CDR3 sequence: CASSGGLAGVAVTYEQYF. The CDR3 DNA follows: TGTGCCAGCAGTGGGGGACTAGCGGGAGTCGCGGTGACCTACGAGCAGTACTTC.

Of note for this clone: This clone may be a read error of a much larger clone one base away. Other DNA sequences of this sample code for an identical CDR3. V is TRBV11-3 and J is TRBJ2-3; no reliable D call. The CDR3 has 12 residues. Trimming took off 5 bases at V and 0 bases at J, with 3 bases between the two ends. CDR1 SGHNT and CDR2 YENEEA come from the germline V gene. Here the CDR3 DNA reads TGTGCCAGCAGCACTAGCACAGATACGCAGTATTTT. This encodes CASSTSTDTQYF.

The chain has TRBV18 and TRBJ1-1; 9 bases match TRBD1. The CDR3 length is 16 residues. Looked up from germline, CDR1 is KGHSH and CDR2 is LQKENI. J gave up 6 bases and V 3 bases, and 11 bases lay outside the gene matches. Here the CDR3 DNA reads TGTGCCAGCTCACCGCGACAGGGGGGGATAGTCTCTGAAGCTTTCTTT. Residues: CASSPRQGGIVSEAFF.

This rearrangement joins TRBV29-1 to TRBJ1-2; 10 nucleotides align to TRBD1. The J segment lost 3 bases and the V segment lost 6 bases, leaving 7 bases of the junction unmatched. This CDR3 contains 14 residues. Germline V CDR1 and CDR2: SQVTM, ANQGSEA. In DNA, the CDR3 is TGCAGCGTCGCAACCGGACAGGGGGACTATGGCTACACCTTC. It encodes CSVATGQGDYGYTF.

The CDR3 nucleotides are TGTGCCAGCAGTTCGCCGGGACGGATTAACTACGAGCAGTACTTC. It translates to CASSSPGRINYEQYF. V and J are TRBV28 and TRBJ2-7; D is perhaps TRBD1 or TRBD2 (5 bases each). This CDR3 has 15 residues. The germline V gene encodes CDR1 MDHEN and CDR2 SYDVKM. Trimming took 4 bases from V and 3 from J, leaving 16 bases between them.